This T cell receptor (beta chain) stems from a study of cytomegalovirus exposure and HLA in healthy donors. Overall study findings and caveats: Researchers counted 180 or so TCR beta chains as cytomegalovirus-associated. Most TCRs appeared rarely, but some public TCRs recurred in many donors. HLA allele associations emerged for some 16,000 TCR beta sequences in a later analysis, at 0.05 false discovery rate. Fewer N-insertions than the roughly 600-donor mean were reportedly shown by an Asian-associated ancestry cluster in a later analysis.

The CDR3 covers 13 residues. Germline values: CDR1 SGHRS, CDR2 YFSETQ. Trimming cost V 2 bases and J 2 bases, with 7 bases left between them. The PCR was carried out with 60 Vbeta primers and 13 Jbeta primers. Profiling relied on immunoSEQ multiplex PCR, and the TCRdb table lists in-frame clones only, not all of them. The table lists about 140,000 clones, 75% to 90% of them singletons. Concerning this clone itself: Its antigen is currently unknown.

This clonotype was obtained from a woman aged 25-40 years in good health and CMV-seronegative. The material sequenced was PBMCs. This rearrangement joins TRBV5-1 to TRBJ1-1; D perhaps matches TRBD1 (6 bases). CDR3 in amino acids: CASSLQGNTEAFF. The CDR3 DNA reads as TGCGCCAGCAGCTTACAGGGCAACACTGAAGCTTTCTTT.